The 30 T cell receptor beta chains below were found in one sample sequenced in a study of blood T cells in healthy people across ages. Primers used in a second PCR of about 7 to 12 cycles were a sample-barcoded 5' primer and a J-beta primer mix. Each CDR3 protein gets one entry after TCRdb re-called the 5' RACE reads with MiXCR. The top ten clones hold around 20% of a sample with almost 800,000 distinct CDR3 sequences, 55% to 75% of them seen once. Input material: blood. Receptor source: a man aged 25 to 45 in good health.

This clonotype showed up just a few times. This chain joins TRBV29-1 and TRBJ2-7; D assignment may be TRBD1 or TRBD2 (5 bases each). Germline V CDR1 and CDR2: SQVTM, ANQGSEA. This CDR3 region has 12 residues. Trimming took off 6 bases at V and 3 bases at J, with 12 bases between the two ends. The CDR3 DNA reads as TGCAGCGTGCTTCAGGGAGACTACGAGCAGTACTTC. Its protein is CSVLQGDYEQYF.

As regards this clonotype: A read error may be the cause here, since a much bigger clone is one base away. The rearrangement links TRBV20-1 to TRBJ1-2, with D perhaps matching TRBD1 (5 bases). The germline V and J ends were trimmed by 6 bases and 5 bases, with 16 bases remaining between them. The CDR3 is 13 amino acids. Germline CDR1 and CDR2: DFQATT and SNEGSKA (reference sequence). The CDR3 DNA follows: TGCAGTGCCTGGAGACAGAGAGAGTATGGCTACACCTTC. Encoded protein: CSAWRQREYGYTF.

V gene TRBV7-9 combines with J gene TRBJ2-7; D is unresolved. Germline V gives CDR1 SEHNR, CDR2 FQNEAQ (reference sequence). V shed 1 base and J shed 2 bases, with 9 bases lying between them. The CDR3 totals 14 residues. For the CDR3, the DNA is TGTGCCAGCAGCTTAGGTACAGAGGCCTACGAGCAGTACTTC. Translation gives CASSLGTEAYEQYF.

This chain connects TRBV30 to TRBJ1-2; D not certain. Germline V lookup: CDR1 GTSNPN, CDR2 SVGIG (reference sequence). This CDR3 is built from 13 residues. The ends were cut back, 1 base at V and 4 bases at J, with 10 bases in the middle. DNA for the CDR3: TGTGCCTGGAGTGCGAAGTCCCTCTATGGCTACACCTTC. Its protein is CAWSAKSLYGYTF. The variable domain in full, with the rest retrieved from reference TRBV30 and TRBJ1-2, is SQTIHQWPATLVQPVGSPLSLECTVEGTSNPNLYWYRQAAGRGLQLLFYSVGIGQISSEVPQNLSASRPQDRQFILSSKKLLLSDSGFYLCAWSAKSLYGYTFGSGTRLTVV.

The chain has TRBV14 and TRBJ2-7; D not certain. The germline V gene has CDR1 SGHDN and CDR2 FVKESK. This CDR3 spans 14 amino acids. Trimming shortened V by 2 bases and J by 4 bases, and 12 bases separated the two germline ends. In nucleotides, the CDR3 is TGTGCCAGCAGCCAAAAAAATTGGGCTTACGAGCAGTACTTC. Translated: CASSQKNWAYEQYF.

This clonotype has only a few counts. This chain joins TRBV29-1 and TRBJ2-1, with a weak D call TRBD2 (6 bases). The length of the CDR3 is 13 residues. V lost 6 bases, J lost 8 bases, and 17 bases lay in between. Germline V CDR1 and CDR2: SQVTM, ANQGSEA. CDR3 DNA: TGCAGCGTCACTGAGACTAGATTACATGAGCAGTTCTTC. Its translation: CSVTETRLHEQFF.

The chain uses TRBV4-1 and TRBJ2-1, with D possibly being TRBD1 (5 bases). This CDR3 has 11 amino acids. The germline V and J ends were trimmed by 5 bases and 10 bases, with 9 bases remaining between them. Per germline, CDR1 MGHRA and CDR2 YSYEKL. CDR3 protein: CASSYGQEQFF. The CDR3 region has the DNA TGCGCCAGCAGCTACGGACAAGAGCAGTTCTTC.

The chain uses TRBV20-1 and TRBJ1-2, with TRBD1 matching 8 bases. The V segment lost 1 base and the J segment 4 bases; nucleotides outside the gene matches: 8. Germline assignment: CDR1 DFQATT and CDR2 SNEGSKA (reference sequence). This CDR3 has 15 residues. CDR3 amino acids: CSARVEQGGFYGYTF. CDR3 in DNA: TGCAGTGCTAGAGTTGAACAGGGGGGATTCTATGGCTACACCTTC.

The chain has TRBV4-2 and TRBJ1-2; no reliable D call. The CDR3 spans 13 residues. Germline loops: CDR1 LGHNA, CDR2 YNFKEQ. Trimming shortened V by 1 base and J by 8 bases, and 11 bases separated the two germline ends. The CDR3 DNA sequence: TGTGCCAGCAGCCAAGTGGGTGCGGACGGCTACACCTTC. Translating gives CASSQVGADGYTF.

This clonotype has a handful of counts. J is TRBJ1-1 and V is TRBV7-2; D gene uncertain. The CDR3 totals 17 residues. Germline V gene sequence: CDR1 SGHTA, CDR2 FQGNSA. The ends were cut back, 1 base at V and 2 bases at J, with 17 bases in the middle. DNA of the CDR3: TGTGCCAGCAGCTTAGTGTCCCCTCCAAAACGTAACACTGAAGCTTTCTTT. Its translation: CASSLVSPPKRNTEAFF.

CDR3 in DNA: TGTGCCAGCAGCCCAAGCCGCCCCCTTTCCGAGCAGTACTTC. It encodes CASSPSRPLSEQYF. This chain uses TRBV7-2 with TRBJ2-7; D remains unclear. CDR1 and CDR2 from the germline V gene are SGHTA and FQGNSA. Between the trimmed V and J ends, which lost 5 bases and 6 bases, there was a span of 17 bases. This CDR3 region has 14 residues.

The chain uses TRBV28 and TRBJ1-1; D might be TRBD1 (6 bases). The CDR3 runs 15 residues. The germline gives CDR1 MDHEN, CDR2 SYDVKM. The V end lost 6 bases, the J end lost 6 bases, and 20 bases lay between the germline ends. CDR3 in DNA: TGTGCCAGCAGCCGCGTGAGGGGGAGGGGGGCTGAAGCTTTCTTT. As protein: CASSRVRGRGAEAFF.

This sequence joins TRBV6-5 and TRBJ1-2; 8 bases agree with TRBD1. This CDR3 region has 13 residues. The V segment lost 2 bases and the J segment 7 bases; nucleotides outside the gene matches: 3. Germline V lookup: CDR1 MNHEY, CDR2 SVGAGI. This chain's CDR3 is CASSYGQGRGYTF. The CDR3 DNA reads as TGTGCCAGCAGTTACGGACAGGGTCGTGGCTACACCTTC.

This clonotype was picked up one time. V gene TRBV20-1 combines with J gene TRBJ1-1; possible D gene TRBD1, 5 bases. The ends were cut back, 0 bases at V and 0 bases at J, with 11 bases in the middle. The CDR3 is 15 amino acids. The germline V gene encodes CDR1 DFQATT and CDR2 SNEGSKA (reference sequence). In DNA form, the CDR3 reads TGCAGTGCTAGAGATCCGGGGGGGATGAACACTGAAGCTTTCTTT. Its protein is CSARDPGGMNTEAFF.

This chain links TRBV2 with TRBJ1-4; D gene uncertain. Trimming removed 7 bases at V and 11 bases at J, with 11 bases between. The CDR3 extends over 11 amino acids. Looked up from germline, CDR1 is SNHLY and CDR2 is FYNNEI. DNA of the CDR3: TGTGCCAGCACCACCGGGGAGAAACTGTTTTTT. Protein: CASTTGEKLFF.

Written as DNA, the CDR3 is TGTGCCAGCAGTGAGGACTATCGCATTACCACAGATACGCAGTATTTT. The encoded protein is CASSEDYRITTDTQYF. The V gene is TRBV2, the J gene TRBJ2-3, with a weak D call TRBD2 (6 bases). Trimming stripped 3 bases from V and 2 bases from J, with 15 bases between. Germline V gene data show CDR1 as SNHLY and CDR2 as FYNNEI. This CDR3 is 16 amino acids long.

The V and J genes are TRBV3-1 and TRBJ2-5, with 8 bases identical to TRBD2. V lost 2 bases to trimming and J lost 7 bases; unmatched junction nucleotides: 0. This CDR3 region has 12 residues. Germline V gene sequence: CDR1 LGHDT, CDR2 YNNKEL (reference sequence). The CDR3 nucleotides read TGTGCCAGCAGCCAACTAGCGGGGACCCAGTACTTC. It codes for CASSQLAGTQYF.

This clonotype showed up just a few times. This chain connects TRBV28 to TRBJ2-1; D might be TRBD1 (6 bases). The CDR3 contains 14 residues. CDR1 is MDHEN and CDR2 is SYDVKM in the germline V gene. V gave up 3 bases and J gave up 5 bases, with 11 bases separating them. The CDR3 DNA is TGTGCCAGCAGTTTCTACAGGGTCAACAATGAGCAGTTCTTC. It translates to CASSFYRVNNEQFF.

This rearrangement joins TRBV2 to TRBJ2-4; D tentatively reads TRBD1 or TRBD2 (6 bases each). This CDR3 spans 12 amino acids. The germline V and J ends were trimmed by 2 bases and 14 bases, with 13 bases remaining between them. Germline V CDR1 and CDR2: SNHLY, FYNNEI. CDR3: CASSESRGREYF. The CDR3 coding sequence is TGTGCCAGCAGTGAATCCCGGGGGCGCGAGTACTTC.

This chain joins TRBV27 and TRBJ2-7, with TRBD1 as a possible D gene (7 bases). Germline CDR1 and CDR2: MNHEY and SMNVEV (reference sequence). V was cut by 6 bases and J by 6 bases, with 30 bases left in between. The CDR3 has 18 amino acids. This CDR3 is CASSLIYPGGLFRSEQYF. The CDR3 DNA follows: TGTGCCAGCAGCTTAATATACCCAGGGGGGCTGTTTCGTTCCGAGCAGTACTTC.

The rearrangement uses TRBV12-3 or TRBV12-4 and TRBJ2-1, with 13 bases that match TRBD2. The CDR3 sequence is 15 residues long. The junction had 6 bases not matched to a gene; V was cut back by 5 bases and J by 8 bases. The DNA of the CDR3 is TGTGCCAGCAGTCAAACTAGCGGGGGGGCCTATGAGCAGTTCTTC. Encoded protein: CASSQTSGGAYEQFF.

This chain joins TRBV7-9 and TRBJ1-1; 9 nucleotides line up with TRBD1. Trimming removed 9 bases from V and 1 base from J; junction bases left unmatched: 3. This CDR3 region has 13 residues. Germline V lookup: CDR1 SEHNR, CDR2 FQNEAQ (reference sequence). DNA for the CDR3: TGTGCCAGTATGACAGGGGGGAACACTGAAGCTTTCTTT. Residues: CASMTGGNTEAFF.

This chain uses TRBV20-1 with TRBJ2-4, with 11 bases lining up with TRBD2. The assigned J gene may be wrong: the sequence end matches TRBJ2-5 better. This CDR3 spans 15 amino acids. CDR1 is DFQATT, CDR2 SNEGSKA, per germline (reference sequence). The CDR3 nucleotides are TGCAGTGCTACCCCACTAGCGGGGGTCCAAGAGACCCAGTACTTC. Its protein is CSATPLAGVQETQYF.

This clonotype was seen just once. The J gene is TRBJ2-7, the V gene TRBV10-3; TRBD2 matches at 7 bases. Germline trimming cut 7 bases from V and 6 bases from J; bases unmatched to any gene: 12. This CDR3 region has 14 residues. Germline V gives CDR1 ENHRY, CDR2 SYGVKD. The CDR3 sequence is CAIKEGLAVSEQYF. The CDR3 coding sequence is TGTGCCATCAAGGAGGGGCTAGCGGTCTCCGAGCAGTACTTC.

This sequence joins TRBV6-6 and TRBJ2-7; possible D gene TRBD2, 6 bases. V lost 7 bases and J 9 bases, leaving 25 bases between the germline ends. The CDR3 is 15 amino acids. Germline V CDR1 and CDR2: MNHNY, SVGAGI (reference sequence). The DNA of the CDR3 is TGTGCCAGCACCGACGGGGGATGGGGGTCCTTGGGGCAGTACTTC. Its protein is CASTDGGWGSLGQYF.

This clonotype was counted many times. The chain employs TRBV7-2 and TRBJ1-2, with TRBD1 identical over 8 bases. Germline V CDR1 and CDR2: SGHTA, FQGNSA. The junction had 4 bases not matched to a gene; V was cut back by 5 bases and J by 8 bases. The CDR3 covers 12 residues. This chain's CDR3 is CASSIDRGGYTF. CDR3 bases: TGTGCCAGCAGCATCGACAGGGGCGGCTACACCTTC.

The chain is built from TRBV7-9 and TRBJ2-2; 11 bases align to TRBD2. The germline V gene has CDR1 SEHNR and CDR2 FQNEAQ (reference sequence). V shed 8 bases, J shed 7 bases, and the junction held 12 bases outside the gene matches. The CDR3 sequence is 16 residues long. This CDR3 reads CASEDKLAGAGGELFF. CDR3 coding DNA: TGTGCCAGCGAGGATAAACTAGCGGGAGCCGGCGGGGAGCTGTTTTTT.

The rearrangement uses TRBV7-2 and TRBJ2-7; unclear D gene. The V and J ends lost 1 base and 2 bases respectively, with 9 bases between them. Germline-derived CDR1 and CDR2 are SGHTA and FQGNSA. The CDR3 contains 14 residues. Here the CDR3 DNA reads TGTGCCAGCAGCTTAGGGGTATTTCCCTACGAGCAGTACTTC. Translated: CASSLGVFPYEQYF.

The V call is TRBV20-1, the J call TRBJ2-7; unclear D gene. The CDR3 sequence is 11 residues long. Germline loops: CDR1 DFQATT, CDR2 SNEGSKA (reference sequence). Trimming shortened V by 3 bases and J by 3 bases, and 6 bases separated the two germline ends. This chain's CDR3 is CSAREYYEQYF. As DNA, the CDR3 is TGCAGTGCTAGGGAGTACTACGAGCAGTACTTC.

Only a few counts were recorded for this clonotype. The chain recombines TRBV7-2 with TRBJ2-4; 9 bases fit TRBD1. CDR1 SGHTA and CDR2 FQGNSA come from the germline V gene. V was pared by 5 bases and J by 0 bases, with 17 bases of the junction left unmatched. CDR3 length equals 20 residues. CDR3 region: CASSRSSRDRDILAKNIQYF. DNA of the CDR3: TGTGCCAGCAGCCGATCCAGCCGGGACAGGGACATTCTAGCCAAAAACATTCAGTACTTC.